Presented here are 17 T cell receptor beta chains from one specimen sequenced in a study of OX40 agonist ivuxolimab in advanced cancers. Sequencing was performed with immunoSEQ multiplex PCR; in TCRdb, only in-frame clones are kept and a portion is missing. This table has tens of thousands of clones, about 81% appearing once. The input for sequencing was CD4+ or CD8+ T cells sorted from blood, taken in a trial of the OX40 agonist ivuxolimab. The receptors were gathered from an adult with an advanced solid tumor such as melanoma, head and neck, liver or kidney cancer.

This rearrangement joins TRBV7-9 to TRBJ1-1; 10 bases are shared with TRBD1. The CDR3 is made up of 16 amino acids. The junction had 7 bases not matched to a gene; V was cut back by 5 bases and J by 1 base. Per the germline V gene, CDR1 is SEHNR and CDR2 is FQNEAQ (reference sequence). CDR3 amino acids: CASSPGTGATNTEAFF. Written as DNA, the CDR3 is TGTGCCAGCAGCCCCGGGACAGGGGCGACGAACACTGAAGCTTTCTTT.

The sample holds a few counts of this clone. The chain is built from TRBV11-2 and TRBJ2-7; TRBD2 might be the D (5 bases). Trimming cost V 3 bases and J 6 bases, with 12 bases left between them. CDR1 and CDR2 from the germline V gene are SGHAT and FQNNGV. CDR3 length: 13 residues. The CDR3: CASSLEALGEQYF. CDR3 in DNA: TGTGCCAGCAGCTTGGAGGCCCTGGGCGAGCAGTACTTC.

V and J are TRBV27 and TRBJ1-2; unclear D gene. The V and J ends lost 10 bases and 6 bases respectively, with 18 bases between them. The CDR3 consists of 13 residues. Looked up from germline, CDR1 is MNHEY and CDR2 is SMNVEV (reference sequence). The DNA of the CDR3 is TGTGCCATCCTACCTACAGAGAATCATGGCTACACCTTC. The encoded protein is CAILPTENHGYTF.

This chain uses TRBV30 with TRBJ1-4; no reliable D call. CDR1 and CDR2 (germline): GTSNPN, SVGIG (reference sequence). V lost 0 bases and J lost 7, with 6 bases in between. The CDR3 consists of 12 residues. CDR3 sequence: CAWSVLREKLFF. CDR3 sequence (DNA): TGTGCCTGGAGTGTACTACGTGAAAAACTGTTTTTT.

The V and J genes are TRBV12-5 and TRBJ2-1; TRBD1 matches at 8 bases. CDR1 and CDR2 from the germline V gene are LGHNT and FRNRAP. CDR3 length equals 15 residues. With 2 bases clipped from V and 2 bases from J, the junction kept 2 bases outside the gene matches. Here the CDR3 DNA reads TGTGCTAGTGGTTTGTCCAGGGGGCCCTACAATGAGCAGTTCTTC. This sequence encodes CASGLSRGPYNEQFF. The full variable domain, in which reference TRBV12-5 and TRBJ2-1 provide the parts outside the CDR3, is DARVTQTPRHKVTEMGQEVTMRCQPILGHNTVFWYRQTMMQGLELLAYFRNRAPLDDSGMPKDRFSAEMPDATLATLKIQPSEPRDSAVYFCASGLSRGPYNEQFFGPGTRLTVL.

The rearrangement links TRBV5-1 to TRBJ1-4; 10 bases line up with TRBD1. The CDR3 consists of 15 residues. CDR1 and CDR2 from the germline V gene are SGHRS and YFSETQ. V shed 5 bases, J shed 6 bases, and the junction held 7 bases outside the gene matches. The CDR3 DNA sequence: TGCGCCAGCAGGCGCGGTGGGACAGGGGATGAAAAACTGTTTTTT. As protein: CASRRGGTGDEKLFF.

The V and J genes are TRBV13 and TRBJ2-7; TRBD1 aligns across 10 bases. V lost 5 bases to trimming and J lost 7 bases; unmatched junction nucleotides: 17. This CDR3 is 17 amino acids long. Germline V CDR1 and CDR2: PRHDT, FYEKMQ (reference sequence). This CDR3 reads CASSQLNAWGQGWEQYF. CDR3 nucleotide sequence: TGTGCCAGCAGCCAACTAAACGCCTGGGGACAGGGGTGGGAGCAGTACTTC. The entire variable domain, with the rest obtained from reference TRBV13 and TRBJ2-7, is as follows: AAGVIQSPRHLIKEKRETATLKCYPIPRHDTVYWYQQGPGQDPQFLISFYEKMQSDKGSIPDRFSAQQFSDYHSELNMSSLELGDSALYFCASSQLNAWGQGWEQYFGPGTRLTVT.

This chain joins TRBV2 and TRBJ2-1, with 7 bases matching TRBD2. Germline V CDR1 and CDR2: SNHLY, FYNNEI. Unmatched junction bases numbered 6, after V lost 7 bases and J lost 6 bases. CDR3 size: 13 residues. The CDR3 sequence is CASMGEGRNEQFF. In DNA, the CDR3 is TGTGCCAGCATGGGGGAGGGCCGCAATGAGCAGTTCTTC.

The genes are TRBV7-2 and TRBJ2-3, with a tentative D call TRBD2 (6 bases). CDR1 and CDR2 from the germline V gene are SGHTA and FQGNSA. Trimming stripped 2 bases from V and 1 base from J, with 19 bases between. This CDR3 comprises 18 residues. The CDR3, as DNA: TGTGCCAGCAGCTTAAAGCCCAGACTAGTTGCGGGCACAGATACGCAGTATTTT. This translates into CASSLKPRLVAGTDTQYF.

V gene TRBV4-1 combines with J gene TRBJ2-5; 13 bases are a match to TRBD2. The CDR3 sequence is 19 residues long. With 4 bases clipped from V and 4 bases from J, the junction kept 15 bases outside the gene matches. Germline V lookup: CDR1 MGHRA, CDR2 YSYEKL. The CDR3 region is CASSPTRLAGGPRRETQYF. CDR3 nucleotide sequence: TGCGCCAGCAGCCCCACCCGACTAGCGGGGGGTCCGAGACGAGAGACCCAGTACTTC.

V usage is TRBV6-1 and J usage is TRBJ2-7; D remains unclear. CDR1 and CDR2 (germline): MNHNS, SASEGT. V was cut by 10 bases and J by 0 bases, with 13 bases left in between. This CDR3 spans 13 amino acids. The CDR3 region is CATAVGISYEQYF. Here the CDR3 DNA reads TGTGCCACCGCAGTCGGCATCTCCTACGAGCAGTACTTC.

V is TRBV27 and J is TRBJ2-4; either TRBD1 or TRBD2 may supply D (5 bases each). The V end lost 6 bases, the J end lost 8 bases, and 20 bases lay between the germline ends. The CDR3 is 15 residues long. Germline V gene data show CDR1 as MNHEY and CDR2 as SMNVEV (reference sequence). CDR3 in amino acids: CASRMAWDRADIQYF. The CDR3 coding sequence is TGTGCCAGCAGGATGGCCTGGGACCGAGCGGACATTCAGTACTTC.

This rearrangement joins TRBV5-1 to TRBJ1-1; D remains unclear. V lost 3 bases to trimming and J lost 4 bases, with 10 bases between them. The germline CDR1 and CDR2 sequences are SGHRS and YFSETQ. The CDR3 covers 13 residues. The CDR3 DNA follows: TGCGCCAGCAGCTCAATGGAAGCCACTGAAGCTTTCTTT. It encodes CASSSMEATEAFF.

The chain combines TRBV21-1 with TRBJ2-7; the table's D call TRBD1 went unverified against the DNA. TRBV21-1 is a documented pseudogene. CDR3 length: 15 amino acids. CDR3: CASSPRTGDSYEQYF. Here the CDR3 DNA reads TGTGCCAGCAGCCCCCGGACAGGGGATTCCTACGAGCAGTACTTC.

The CDR3 protein is CASSIGPDRVGYGYTF. The CDR3 bases are TGTGCCAGTAGTATAGGCCCGGACAGGGTAGGCTATGGCTACACCTTC. The chain combines TRBV19 with TRBJ1-2, with 8 nucleotides matching TRBD1. The CDR3 runs 16 residues. Germline assignment: CDR1 LNHDA and CDR2 SQIVND (reference sequence). V gave up 1 base and J gave up 4 bases; unmatched junction bases: 8.

Only one count was recorded for this clone. The chain is built from TRBV5-6 and TRBJ2-2; D uncertain. Germline V CDR1 and CDR2: SGHDT, YYEEEE. This CDR3 region has 14 residues. With 2 bases removed from V and 4 bases from J, the gap between germline ends came to 9 bases. CDR3 amino acids: CASSLRRITGELFF. The CDR3 DNA is TGTGCCAGCAGCTTAAGAAGAATCACCGGGGAGCTGTTTTTT.

This rearrangement joins TRBV5-1 to TRBJ1-6; 11 nucleotides agree with TRBD1. The CDR3 runs 14 residues. Trimming took 5 bases from V and 10 from J; bases not matched to a gene: 5. CDR1 SGHRS and CDR2 YFSETQ come from the germline V gene. The CDR3 loop reads CASRRTGGNSPLHF. The CDR3 region has the DNA TGCGCCAGCAGAAGGACAGGGGGCAACTCACCCCTCCACTTT.